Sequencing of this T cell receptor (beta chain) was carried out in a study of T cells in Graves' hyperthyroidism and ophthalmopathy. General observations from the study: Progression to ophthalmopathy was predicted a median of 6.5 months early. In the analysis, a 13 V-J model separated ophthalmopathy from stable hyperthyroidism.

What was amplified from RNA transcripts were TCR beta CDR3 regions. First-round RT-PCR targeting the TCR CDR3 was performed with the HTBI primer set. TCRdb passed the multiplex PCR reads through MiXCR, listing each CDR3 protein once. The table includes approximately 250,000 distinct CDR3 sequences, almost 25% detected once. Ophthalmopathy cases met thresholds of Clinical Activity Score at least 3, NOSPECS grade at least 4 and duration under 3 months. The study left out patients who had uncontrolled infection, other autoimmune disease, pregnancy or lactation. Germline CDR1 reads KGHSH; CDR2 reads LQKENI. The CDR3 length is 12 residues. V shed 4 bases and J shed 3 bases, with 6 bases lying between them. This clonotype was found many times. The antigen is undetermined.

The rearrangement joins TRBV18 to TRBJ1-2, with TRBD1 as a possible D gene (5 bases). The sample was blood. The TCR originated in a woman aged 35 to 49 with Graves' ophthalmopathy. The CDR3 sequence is CASSRDHYGYTF. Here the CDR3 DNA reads TGTGCCAGCTCACGGGACCACTATGGCTACACCTTC.